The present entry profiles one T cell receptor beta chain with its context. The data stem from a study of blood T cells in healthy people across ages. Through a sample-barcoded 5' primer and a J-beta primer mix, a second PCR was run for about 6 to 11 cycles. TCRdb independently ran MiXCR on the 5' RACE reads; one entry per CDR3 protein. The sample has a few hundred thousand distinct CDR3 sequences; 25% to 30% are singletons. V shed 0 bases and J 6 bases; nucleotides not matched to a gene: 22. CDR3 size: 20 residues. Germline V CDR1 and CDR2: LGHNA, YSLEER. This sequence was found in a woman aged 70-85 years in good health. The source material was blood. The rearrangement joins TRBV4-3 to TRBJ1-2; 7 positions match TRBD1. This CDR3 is CASSQEMETRDSEEYNGYTF. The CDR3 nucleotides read TGCGCCAGCAGCCAAGAAATGGAAACCCGGGACAGCGAAGAGTACAATGGCTACACCTTC.